A selection of T cell receptor beta chains follows, all from one sample in a study of T cell repertoires in cytomegalovirus infection. Each CDR3 protein is one row after TCRdb ran MiXCR on the reads. This table holds 680,000 or so distinct CDR3 sequences, 35% found once. The sample was PBMCs. These receptors all come from a human donor in good health (CMV status not recorded). Some clones in this sample may be carry-over from other donors' samples. Each CDR3 is given with its conserved first and last residue. A D gene is named only where the DNA matches it firmly. Clone size appears in some rows only: once, few, many, or a class for an expanded clone.

d_call: NA
j_call: TRBJ2-1
clone_size: NA
v_call: TRBV2
cdr3_aa: CASRDSLGDPVGEQFF
cdr3_nt: TGTGCCAGCAGGGATTCCCTAGGGGACCCGGTGGGGGAGCAGTTCTTC

d_call: NA
j_call: TRBJ2-7
clone_size: many
v_call: TRBV7-2
cdr3_aa: CASSLARPYEQYF
cdr3_nt: TGTGCCAGCAGCTTAGCTAGGCCCTACGAGCAGTACTTC

d_call: NA
j_call: TRBJ2-1
clone_size: NA
v_call: TRBV20-1
cdr3_aa: CSARGGPHRASGNEQFF
cdr3_nt: TGCAGTGCTAGAGGGGGACCCCACAGGGCGAGTGGCAATGAGCAGTTCTTC

d_call: NA
j_call: TRBJ2-5
clone_size: many
v_call: TRBV7-8
cdr3_aa: CASSLLAGETQYF
cdr3_nt: TGTGCCAGCAGCTTATTGGCCGGGGAGACCCAGTACTTC

d_call: TRBD1
j_call: TRBJ2-7
clone_size: once
v_call: TRBV20-1
cdr3_aa: CSATPSGTGFLGAYEQYF
cdr3_nt: TGCAGTGCTACTCCCTCCGGGACAGGATTTTTGGGCGCCTACGAGCAGTACTTC

d_call: NA
j_call: TRBJ2-5
clone_size: NA
v_call: TRBV5-1
cdr3_aa: CASSLGGPKTQYF
cdr3_nt: TGCGCCAGCAGCTTGGGGGGGCCCAAGACCCAGTACTTC

d_call: TRBD2
j_call: TRBJ2-7
clone_size: many
v_call: TRBV7-6
cdr3_aa: CASSFRPGLAGSYEQYF
cdr3_nt: TGTGCCAGCAGCTTTCGACCTGGACTAGCGGGGTCCTACGAGCAGTACTTC

d_call: NA
j_call: TRBJ2-2
clone_size: few
v_call: TRBV7-9
cdr3_aa: CASSFGRVAGELFF
cdr3_nt: TGTGCCAGCAGCTTCGGCAGGGTGGCCGGGGAGCTGTTTTTT

d_call: TRBD2
j_call: TRBJ2-5
clone_size: many
v_call: TRBV7-2
cdr3_aa: CASRTSGGEGTQYF
cdr3_nt: TGTGCCAGCAGGACTAGCGGGGGGGAAGGGACCCAGTACTTC

d_call: NA
j_call: TRBJ2-1
clone_size: NA
v_call: TRBV5-6
cdr3_aa: CASSFWINNEQFF
cdr3_nt: TGTGCCAGCAGCTTCTGGATAAACAATGAGCAGTTCTTC

d_call: NA
j_call: TRBJ2-2
clone_size: many
v_call: TRBV5-6
cdr3_aa: CASSLRPTSTGELFF
cdr3_nt: TGTGCCAGCAGCTTAAGACCGACCTCCACCGGGGAGCTGTTTTTT

d_call: TRBD1
j_call: TRBJ1-2
clone_size: few
v_call: TRBV12-3/TRBV12-4
cdr3_aa: CASSVTGQGYGYTF
cdr3_nt: TGTGCCAGCAGTGTGACGGGACAGGGATATGGCTACACCTTC

d_call: NA
j_call: TRBJ2-5
clone_size: NA
v_call: TRBV12-3/TRBV12-4
cdr3_aa: CASSTPTSQETQYF
cdr3_nt: TGTGCCAGCAGTACTCCGACTAGTCAAGAGACCCAGTACTTC

d_call: TRBD2
j_call: TRBJ2-7
clone_size: NA
v_call: TRBV5-6
cdr3_aa: CASSLTGLAGDEQYF
cdr3_nt: TGTGCCAGCAGCTTGACGGGACTAGCGGGAGACGAGCAGTACTTC

d_call: NA
j_call: TRBJ2-5
clone_size: few
v_call: TRBV25-1
cdr3_aa: CASSERGSQETQYF
cdr3_nt: TGTGCCAGCAGTGAGAGGGGCAGCCAAGAGACCCAGTACTTC

d_call: NA
j_call: TRBJ2-4
clone_size: few
v_call: TRBV7-9
cdr3_aa: CASSLEPRREAKNIQYF
cdr3_nt: TGTGCCAGCAGCTTGGAGCCCCGTAGGGAGGCCAAAAACATTCAGTACTTC

d_call: NA
j_call: TRBJ2-7
clone_size: NA
v_call: TRBV28
cdr3_aa: CASISPEAPVEQYF
cdr3_nt: TGTGCCAGCATTAGTCCGGAGGCACCTGTCGAGCAGTACTTC

d_call: NA
j_call: TRBJ2-4
clone_size: NA
v_call: TRBV19
cdr3_aa: CASSGGARKGNIQYF
cdr3_nt: TGTGCCAGCTCTGGGGGCGCTCGAAAAGGCAACATTCAGTACTTC

d_call: TRBD2
j_call: TRBJ2-3
clone_size: NA
v_call: TRBV24-1
cdr3_aa: CATSDGGWPDTQYF
cdr3_nt: TGTGCCACCAGTGACGGGGGGTGGCCAGATACGCAGTATTTT

d_call: NA
j_call: TRBJ2-3
clone_size: NA
v_call: TRBV20-1
cdr3_aa: CSARRGLVPPTDTHYF
cdr3_nt: TGCAGTGCTAGACGAGGGCTAGTCCCACCCACAGATACGCATTATTTT

d_call: TRBD1
j_call: TRBJ1-5
clone_size: NA
v_call: TRBV4-1
cdr3_aa: CASSQIPGGSDQPQHF
cdr3_nt: TGCGCCAGCAGCCAGATCCCAGGGGGGAGCGATCAGCCCCAGCATTTT

d_call: TRBD2
j_call: TRBJ2-7
clone_size: few
v_call: TRBV15
cdr3_aa: CATSSGTSEQYF
cdr3_nt: TGTGCCACCAGCAGCGGGACTAGCGAGCAGTACTTC

d_call: NA
j_call: TRBJ2-1
clone_size: once
v_call: TRBV5-6
cdr3_aa: CASSLVGTNEQFF
cdr3_nt: TGTGCCAGCAGCTTGGTAGGAACCAATGAGCAGTTCTTC

d_call: NA
j_call: TRBJ1-5
clone_size: once
v_call: TRBV12-3/TRBV12-4
cdr3_aa: CSSTGGFGNQPQHF
cdr3_nt: TGTTCCAGCACCGGGGGCTTTGGCAATCAGCCCCAGCATTTT

d_call: NA
j_call: TRBJ2-3
clone_size: many
v_call: TRBV7-3
cdr3_aa: CASSATGPGSTDTQYF
cdr3_nt: TGTGCCAGCAGCGCAACCGGACCCGGTAGCACAGATACGCAGTATTTT

d_call: NA
j_call: TRBJ2-5
clone_size: NA
v_call: TRBV28
cdr3_aa: CASSNRALQETQYF
cdr3_nt: TGTGCCAGCAGTAACCGGGCGCTCCAAGAGACCCAGTACTTC

d_call: TRBD2
j_call: TRBJ2-2
clone_size: few
v_call: TRBV7-8
cdr3_aa: CASSLVGLAGGYTTGELFF
cdr3_nt: TGTGCCAGCAGCTTGGTCGGGCTAGCGGGAGGGTACACCACCGGGGAGCTGTTTTTT

d_call: TRBD2
j_call: TRBJ2-5
clone_size: few
v_call: TRBV11-2
cdr3_aa: CASSPRTSRETQYF
cdr3_nt: TGTGCCAGCAGCCCGCGGACTAGCAGGGAGACCCAGTACTTC

d_call: TRBD2
j_call: TRBJ2-2
clone_size: once
v_call: TRBV7-8
cdr3_aa: CASSRTSGSYNTGELFF
cdr3_nt: TGTGCCAGCAGCCGGACTAGCGGGAGCTATAACACCGGGGAGCTGTTTTTT

d_call: NA
j_call: TRBJ1-1
clone_size: NA
v_call: TRBV6-1
cdr3_aa: CASSEAAGTLGKAFF
cdr3_nt: TGTGCCAGCAGTGAAGCCGCAGGGACTCTCGGGAAAGCTTTCTTT

d_call: NA
j_call: TRBJ1-1
clone_size: NA
v_call: TRBV11-2
cdr3_aa: CASSLDLSANTEAFF
cdr3_nt: TGTGCCAGCAGCTTAGATCTTTCAGCGAACACTGAAGCTTTCTTT

d_call: NA
j_call: TRBJ1-1
clone_size: many
v_call: TRBV19
cdr3_aa: CASSGVGTEAFF
cdr3_nt: TGTGCCAGTAGTGGCGTAGGAACTGAAGCTTTCTTT

d_call: NA
j_call: TRBJ1-2
clone_size: few
v_call: TRBV27
cdr3_aa: CASSLQGPRGRGGYTF
cdr3_nt: TGTGCCAGCAGTTTACAAGGGCCCAGGGGAAGAGGTGGCTACACCTTC

d_call: NA
j_call: TRBJ2-1
clone_size: many
v_call: TRBV28
cdr3_aa: CASSFEVGPRLF
cdr3_nt: TGTGCCAGCAGTTTTGAGGTGGGACCCAGGCTCTTC

d_call: NA
j_call: TRBJ2-7
clone_size: NA
v_call: TRBV12-3/TRBV12-4
cdr3_aa: CASSLAGLAEQYF
cdr3_nt: TGTGCCAGCAGTTTAGCGGGACTGGCCGAGCAGTACTTC

d_call: NA
j_call: TRBJ2-3
clone_size: NA
v_call: TRBV28
cdr3_aa: CASSLRQSTQYF
cdr3_nt: TGTGCCAGCAGTTTGCGGCAGTCTACGCAGTATTTT

d_call: NA
j_call: TRBJ1-2
clone_size: once
v_call: TRBV4-1
cdr3_aa: CASSQAGPAHGYTF
cdr3_nt: TGTGCCAGCAGCCAAGCGGGCCCCGCTCATGGCTACACCTTC

d_call: NA
j_call: TRBJ2-5
clone_size: few
v_call: TRBV7-6
cdr3_aa: CASGGRLKETQYF
cdr3_nt: TGTGCCAGCGGGGGGCGCCTCAAAGAGACCCAGTACTTC

d_call: NA
j_call: TRBJ1-1
clone_size: NA
v_call: TRBV7-2
cdr3_aa: CASGGAMNTEAFF
cdr3_nt: TGTGCCAGCGGGGGAGCCATGAACACTGAAGCTTTCTTT

d_call: TRBD1
j_call: TRBJ2-3
clone_size: NA
v_call: TRBV28
cdr3_aa: CASRPPRTGLDTQYF
cdr3_nt: TGTGCCAGCCGTCCCCCGCGGACAGGGTTGGATACGCAGTATTTT

d_call: TRBD2
j_call: TRBJ2-7
clone_size: many
v_call: TRBV7-8
cdr3_aa: CASSLGSSGTTSYEQYF
cdr3_nt: TGTGCCAGCAGCTTAGGTTCTAGCGGGACGACCTCCTACGAGCAGTACTTC

d_call: NA
j_call: TRBJ1-4
clone_size: NA
v_call: TRBV28
cdr3_aa: CASSSRGPGEKLFF
cdr3_nt: TGTGCCAGCAGTTCCCGGGGCCCCGGGGAAAAACTGTTTTTT

d_call: NA
j_call: TRBJ1-1
clone_size: few
v_call: TRBV4-1
cdr3_aa: CATAPNSNTEAFF
cdr3_nt: TGCGCCACCGCTCCTAATTCGAACACTGAAGCTTTCTTT

d_call: NA
j_call: TRBJ2-3
clone_size: few
v_call: TRBV24-1
cdr3_aa: CATSDPRGLSTDTQYF
cdr3_nt: TGTGCCACCAGTGACCCCAGGGGCCTCAGCACAGATACGCAGTATTTT

d_call: TRBD1
j_call: TRBJ2-3
clone_size: NA
v_call: TRBV2
cdr3_aa: CATGDSSSTDTQYF
cdr3_nt: TGTGCCACCGGGGACAGTTCTAGCACAGATACGCAGTATTTT

d_call: NA
j_call: TRBJ2-3
clone_size: NA
v_call: TRBV27
cdr3_aa: CALRPSLADTQYF
cdr3_nt: TGTGCCCTCAGGCCCTCGCTTGCAGATACGCAGTATTTT

d_call: TRBD2
j_call: TRBJ2-5
clone_size: NA
v_call: TRBV5-4
cdr3_aa: CASSSSGSKGETQYF
cdr3_nt: TGTGCCAGCAGCTCTAGCGGGAGTAAAGGCGAGACCCAGTACTTC

d_call: NA
j_call: TRBJ1-1
clone_size: NA
v_call: TRBV6-5
cdr3_aa: CASSYSLPKAVGAFF
cdr3_nt: TGTGCCAGCAGTTACTCGCTACCTAAGGCGGTGGGAGCTTTCTTT

d_call: TRBD1
j_call: TRBJ1-2
clone_size: NA
v_call: TRBV7-9
cdr3_aa: CASSHRDRGNYGYTF
cdr3_nt: TGTGCCAGCAGCCACCGGGACAGGGGAAACTATGGCTACACCTTC

d_call: NA
j_call: TRBJ2-5
clone_size: NA
v_call: TRBV2
cdr3_aa: CARRDWGKAQETQYF
cdr3_nt: TGTGCCCGCAGGGACTGGGGGAAGGCCCAAGAGACCCAGTACTTC

d_call: TRBD1
j_call: TRBJ2-7
clone_size: many
v_call: TRBV27
cdr3_aa: CASSTGTGGSWEQYF
cdr3_nt: TGTGCCAGCAGTACAGGGACAGGGGGCTCGTGGGAGCAGTACTTC

d_call: NA
j_call: TRBJ2-1
clone_size: NA
v_call: TRBV20-1
cdr3_aa: CSAAWGRGEQFF
cdr3_nt: TGCAGTGCCGCCTGGGGGCGGGGTGAGCAGTTCTTC

d_call: NA
j_call: TRBJ2-3
clone_size: few
v_call: TRBV20-1
cdr3_aa: CSARSPPTDTQYF
cdr3_nt: TGCAGTGCTAGATCACCCCCGACAGATACGCAGTATTTT

d_call: NA
j_call: TRBJ2-1
clone_size: NA
v_call: TRBV28
cdr3_aa: CASSYLGRGSYNEQFF
cdr3_nt: TGTGCCAGCAGCTATCTAGGCAGGGGCTCCTACAATGAGCAGTTCTTC

d_call: TRBD2
j_call: TRBJ2-2
clone_size: NA
v_call: TRBV7-6
cdr3_aa: CASSQRLAGIGELFF
cdr3_nt: TGTGCCAGCAGCCAGCGACTAGCGGGGATCGGGGAGCTGTTTTTT